This TCR beta chain is drawn from a study of T-cell memory formation after mild COVID-19. The wider study: Among the donors, TCR clusters were largely specific to each donor.

V dropped 2 bases and J dropped 0 bases, with 13 bases sitting between them. The CDR3 is 16 amino acids. Germline V lookup: CDR1 MNHEY, CDR2 SVGEGT. TCRdb re-analysed the 5' RACE reads in MiXCR, keeping a single row per CDR3 protein. The table shows tens of thousands of distinct CDR3 sequences, with 25% to 35% occurring only once. This chain links TRBV6-2 or TRBV6-3 with TRBJ2-5; the D gene is possibly TRBD2 (6 bases). Sequenced material: PBMCs or a T cell subset sorted from them (not recorded which). The receptor was isolated from a man younger than 35 who had mild COVID-19 (a few samples of this study predate the infection). Cell type and time point are not known. The CDR3 coding sequence is TGTGCCAGCAGTTACCGAGGGGAGGTGTACCAAGAGACCCAGTACTTC. Its translation: CASSYRGEVYQETQYF.